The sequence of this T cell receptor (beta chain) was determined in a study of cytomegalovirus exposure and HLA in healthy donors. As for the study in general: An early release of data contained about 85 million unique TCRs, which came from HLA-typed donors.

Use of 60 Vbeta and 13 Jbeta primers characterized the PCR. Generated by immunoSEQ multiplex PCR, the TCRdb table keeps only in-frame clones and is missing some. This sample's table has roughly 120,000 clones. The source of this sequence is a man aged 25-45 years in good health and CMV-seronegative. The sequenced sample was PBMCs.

CDR3 sequence reads: CAISGAGSYNEQFF. The CDR3 DNA follows: TGTGCCATCAGTGGGGCAGGGTCCTACAATGAGCAGTTCTTC. The chain is built from TRBV10-3 and TRBJ2-1; maybe TRBD1 (5 bases). V gave up 4 bases and J gave up 1 base, with 8 bases separating them. The CDR3 contains 14 residues. CDR1 and CDR2 from the germline V gene are ENHRY and SYGVKD.